The clone carrying this T cell receptor (beta chain) was counted at least ten times. What it binds is unknown. The sample belongs to a study of T cells after yellow fever vaccination. Making TCR cDNA involved 5'RACE template switching, which added UMIs and a universal primer site. TCRdb used MiXCR to reprocess the 5' RACE reads, holding one entry per CDR3 protein. The data show 250,000 to 400,000 distinct CDR3 sequences, around 4.5% seen once. The CDR3 is 18 residues long. The V and J ends lost 5 bases and 0 bases, in that order; junction bases with no gene match: 11. The germline CDR1 and CDR2 sequences are SEHNR and FQNEAQ (reference sequence). General study findings and limits: Although most clonotypes did not, a small share appeared in both CD4 and CD8 compartments.

The rearrangement uses TRBV7-9 and TRBJ2-7; the match to TRBD1 covers 12 bases. Sequenced material: PBMCs, taken 15 days after the yellow fever booster vaccination. This TCR was recovered from a man younger than 30 who received the YFV17D yellow fever vaccine. The CDR3 here is CASSQPGTGGPTSYEQYF. The CDR3 coding sequence is TGTGCCAGCAGCCAGCCCGGGACAGGGGGCCCTACCTCCTACGAGCAGTACTTC. Full variable domain (missing parts from reference TRBV7-9 and TRBJ2-7): DTGVSQNPRHKITKRGQNVTFRCDPISEHNRLYWYRQTLGQGPEFLTYFQNEAQLEKSRLLSDRFSAERPKGSFSTLEIQRTEQGDSAMYLCASSQPGTGGPTSYEQYFGPGTRLTVT.